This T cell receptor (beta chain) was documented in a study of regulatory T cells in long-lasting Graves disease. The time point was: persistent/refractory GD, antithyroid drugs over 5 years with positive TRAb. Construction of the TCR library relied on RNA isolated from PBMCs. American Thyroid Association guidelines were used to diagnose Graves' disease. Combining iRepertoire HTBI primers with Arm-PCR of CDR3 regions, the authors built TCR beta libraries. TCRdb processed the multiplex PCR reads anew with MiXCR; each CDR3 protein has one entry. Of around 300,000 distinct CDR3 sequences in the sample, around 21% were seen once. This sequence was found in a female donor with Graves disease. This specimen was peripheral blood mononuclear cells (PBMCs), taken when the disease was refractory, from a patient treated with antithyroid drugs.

The CDR3 DNA follows: TGTGCCAGCAGATCTGGACCCTTCGGCGAGCAGTACTTC. It translates to CASRSGPFGEQYF. The J gene is TRBJ2-7, the V gene TRBV12-3 or TRBV12-4; D call uncertain. The V end was cut by 6 bases, the J end by 6 bases, with 15 bases between. This CDR3 is built from 13 residues.